This TCR beta chain was documented in a study of cytomegalovirus exposure and HLA in healthy donors. The wider study: For the roughly 400 genotyped donors, 81% fell within the Caucasian-associated ancestry cluster.

To note about this clone: The antigen is unknown.

This CDR3 is 14 amino acids long. V lost 4 bases and J lost 5, with 16 bases in between. Looked up from germline, CDR1 is SGHDT and CDR2 is YYEEEE. Study-level findings and limits: An analysis done earlier found most TCR beta V segments productive about 87% or about 30% of the time. A later analysis associated some 18,000 TCR beta sequences with HLA alleles at a 0.05 false discovery rate.

With 60 Vbeta and 13 Jbeta primers, the PCR was carried out. The protocol was immunoSEQ multiplex PCR, while the TCRdb copy is restricted to in-frame clones and leaves out a portion. This sample's table has under 40,000 clones. The sequence came from a middle-aged woman in good health and CMV-seropositive. The sequencing input was PBMCs. This sequence joins TRBV5-6 and TRBJ2-7; TRBD1 is a possible D gene (5 bases). The CDR3 coding sequence is TGTGCCAGCAGCCCGTGGGCAGGGTCCAACGAGCAGTACTTC. It encodes CASSPWAGSNEQYF.